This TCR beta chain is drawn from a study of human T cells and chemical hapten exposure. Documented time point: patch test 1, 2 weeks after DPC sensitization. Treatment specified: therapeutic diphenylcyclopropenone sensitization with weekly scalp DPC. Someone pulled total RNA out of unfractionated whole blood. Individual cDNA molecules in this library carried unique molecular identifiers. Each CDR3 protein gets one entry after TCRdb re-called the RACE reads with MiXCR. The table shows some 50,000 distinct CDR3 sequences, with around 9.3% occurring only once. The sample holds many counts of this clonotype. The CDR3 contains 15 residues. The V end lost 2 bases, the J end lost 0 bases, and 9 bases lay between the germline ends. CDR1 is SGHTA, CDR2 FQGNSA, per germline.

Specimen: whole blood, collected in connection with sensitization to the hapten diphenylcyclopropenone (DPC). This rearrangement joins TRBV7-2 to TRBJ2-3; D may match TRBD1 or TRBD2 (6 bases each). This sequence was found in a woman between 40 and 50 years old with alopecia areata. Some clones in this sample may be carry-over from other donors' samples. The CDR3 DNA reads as TGTGCCAGCAGCTTACGGGGGCTAAGCACAGATACGCAGTATTTT. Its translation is CASSLRGLSTDTQYF.